Following are 30 T cell receptor beta chains from one sample sequenced in a study of blood T cell repertoires in COVID-19. Clones were read by immunoSEQ multiplex PCR, and TCRdb kept only the in-frame ones, dropping some. The table lists about 300,000 clones, around 84% of them singletons. Sequenced input: peripheral blood. These receptors all stem from a man in his 70s with acute or convalescent COVID-19.

This chain links TRBV7-2 with TRBJ2-7, with 9 bases fitting TRBD2. The CDR3 length is 15 residues. CDR1 and CDR2 from the germline V gene are SGHTA and FQGNSA. The V gene end was trimmed by 5 bases and the J gene end by 1 base; junction bases not matched to a gene: 6. CDR3 residues: CASSGGLASSYEQYF. DNA for the CDR3: TGTGCCAGCAGCGGCGGACTAGCGAGTTCCTACGAGCAGTACTTC.

The V gene is TRBV19, the J gene TRBJ2-2, with 7 bases that match TRBD2. This CDR3 has 15 amino acids. Trimming cost V 6 bases and J 0 bases; bases outside gene matches: 4. Germline V gene sequence: CDR1 LNHDA, CDR2 SQIVND (reference sequence). Here the CDR3 DNA reads TGTGCCAGTAGAGTGGGGAGGGCGAACACCGGGGAGCTGTTTTTT. This gives the protein CASRVGRANTGELFF.

The rearrangement uses TRBV28 and TRBJ1-2; 10 nucleotides match TRBD1. CDR1 and CDR2 (germline): MDHEN, SYDVKM. V lost 6 bases, J lost 8 bases, and 9 bases stayed unmatched. This CDR3 contains 14 residues. CDR3 amino acids: CASSQGTGAGGYTF. CDR3 nucleotide sequence: TGTGCCAGCAGCCAAGGGACAGGGGCAGGAGGCTACACCTTC.

The J gene is TRBJ1-1, the V gene TRBV11-2, with D possibly matching TRBD1 (6 bases). Trimming took off 5 bases at V and 3 bases at J, with 16 bases between the two ends. This CDR3 has 15 amino acids. Germline V CDR1 and CDR2: SGHAT, FQNNGV. The DNA for the CDR3 is TGTGCCAGCAGCCCGAGAGGGAAGGGGGACACTGAAGCTTTCTTT. Protein product: CASSPRGKGDTEAFF.

The V call is TRBV6-1, the J call TRBJ1-2, with TRBD1 as a possible D gene (6 bases). CDR1 is MNHNS and CDR2 is SASEGT in the germline V gene. The CDR3 runs 15 residues. Trimming pared 2 bases from V and 0 bases from J, leaving 10 bases between. The CDR3 nucleotides read TGTGCCAGCAGTGAACAGTCAGGGGCTAACTATGGCTACACCTTC. Protein product: CASSEQSGANYGYTF.

As concerns this clone: Other DNA sequences of this sample code for an identical CDR3. The chain uses TRBV9 and TRBJ2-2; D gene unclear. Germline V CDR1 and CDR2: SGDLS, YYNGEE. V was pared by 0 bases and J by 1 base, with 4 bases between. The CDR3 sequence is 14 residues long. The CDR3: CASSVVLNTGELFF. The CDR3 DNA reads TGTGCCAGCAGCGTAGTTCTGAACACCGGGGAGCTGTTTTTT.

This chain uses TRBV11-2 with TRBJ2-2; D is possibly TRBD1 (6 bases). The CDR3 length is 16 residues. The germline V gene encodes CDR1 SGHAT and CDR2 FQNNGV. Trimming took off 5 bases at V and 7 bases at J, with 20 bases between the two ends. The CDR3 loop is CASSQAIGTTVGELFF. As DNA, the CDR3 is TGTGCCAGCAGCCAGGCCATCGGGACAACAGTCGGGGAGCTGTTTTTT.

The V gene is TRBV15, the J gene TRBJ2-1; 13 bases fit TRBD2. The CDR3 is made up of 20 amino acids. The germline V gene encodes CDR1 LNHNV and CDR2 YYDKDF (reference sequence). Trimming took 1 base from V and 0 from J; bases not matched to a gene: 9. The CDR3 region is CATSRAAGTSGKSSYNEQFF. The CDR3, as DNA: TGTGCCACCAGCAGAGCGGCCGGGACTAGCGGGAAGAGCTCCTACAATGAGCAGTTCTTC.

This clone was recorded once. The chain employs TRBV3-1 (or the pseudogene TRBV3-2) and TRBJ2-2; D not certain. V was cut by 2 bases and J by 9 bases, with 4 bases left in between. The V gene's germline CDR1 is LGHDT and CDR2 YNNKEL (reference sequence). CDR3 length: 11 amino acids. CDR3 DNA: TGTGCCAGCAGCCAAAACAGGGAGCTGTTTTTT. Protein product: CASSQNRELFF.

The chain combines TRBV28 with TRBJ1-6; 8 bases map to TRBD1. CDR3 length equals 16 residues. V shed 5 bases, J shed 4 bases, and the junction held 7 bases outside the gene matches. CDR1 and CDR2 (germline): MDHEN, SYDVKM. The CDR3: CASSGTGGPYNSPLHF. The CDR3 DNA is TGTGCCAGCAGTGGCACAGGGGGACCTTATAATTCACCCCTCCACTTT.

The CDR3 spells CASSPNGGGYTF. CDR3 DNA: TGTGCCAGCAGCCCCAACGGGGGGGGCTACACCTTC. This chain uses TRBV7-2 with TRBJ1-2, with a possible D match to TRBD1 (5 bases). The germline gives CDR1 SGHTA, CDR2 FQGNSA. Trimming took off 5 bases at V and 8 bases at J, with 12 bases between the two ends. This CDR3 spans 12 amino acids. The whole variable domain, filled in from reference TRBV7-2 and TRBJ1-2, reads GAGVSQSPSNKVTEKGKDVELRCDPISGHTALYWYRQSLGQGLEFLIYFQGNSAPDKSGLPSDRFSAERTGGSVSTLTIQRTQQEDSAVYLCASSPNGGGYTFGSGTRLTVV.

The chain is built from TRBV30 and TRBJ2-7; 7 nucleotides agree with TRBD1. Losses at the gene ends were 2 bases for V and 4 bases for J; bases not matched to a gene: 5. Germline CDR1 is GTSNPN and CDR2 is SVGIG (reference sequence). The CDR3 is 13 amino acids. The CDR3 is CAWSTGAPYEQYF. In nucleotides, the CDR3 is TGTGCCTGGAGTACAGGGGCCCCTTACGAGCAGTACTTC.

This clone was counted a single time. This rearrangement joins TRBV28 to TRBJ1-1, with D possibly matching TRBD1 (5 bases). The CDR3 loop spans 14 amino acids. Trimming took 4 bases from V and 1 from J, leaving 10 bases between them. Germline CDR1 is MDHEN and CDR2 is SYDVKM. The CDR3 loop reads CASSSRTGNTEAFF. DNA of the CDR3: TGTGCCAGCAGTTCCCGTACAGGGAACACTGAAGCTTTCTTT.

This sequence joins TRBV6-2 or TRBV6-3 and TRBJ2-3; 12 nucleotides align to TRBD2. The V and J ends lost 6 bases and 0 bases, in that order; junction bases with no gene match: 10. CDR1 and CDR2 from the germline V gene are MNHEY and SVGEGT. This CDR3 is built from 18 residues. CDR3 in amino acids: CASSLRTSGITSTDTQYF. DNA for the CDR3: TGTGCCAGCAGCCTCCGGACTAGCGGGATTACTAGCACAGATACGCAGTATTTT.

The chain employs TRBV28 and TRBJ1-2, with 7 positions matching TRBD1. Germline CDR1 is MDHEN and CDR2 is SYDVKM. The CDR3 covers 13 residues. V gave up 10 bases and J gave up 4 bases; unmatched junction bases: 9. The CDR3 reads CATPHRTGYGYTF. The CDR3 bases are TGTGCCACCCCACATCGGACAGGCTATGGCTACACCTTC.

The chain couples TRBV4-3 to TRBJ2-1; a possible D gene is TRBD1 (6 bases). The CDR3 spans 14 residues. Trimming pared 1 base from V and 8 bases from J, leaving 12 bases between. Looked up from germline, CDR1 is LGHNA and CDR2 is YSLEER. CDR3 nucleotides: TGCGCCAGCAGCCAAGTAACAGGGCTGCATGAGCAGTTCTTC. It is translated as CASSQVTGLHEQFF.

The V and J genes are TRBV5-4 and TRBJ1-3, with 8 bases fitting TRBD1. In germline, CDR1 is SGHNT, CDR2 YYREEE (reference sequence). V was pared by 8 bases and J by 4 bases, with 11 bases of the junction left unmatched. The CDR3 consists of 15 residues. The CDR3 protein is CARIIRDRYGNTIYF. The DNA of the CDR3 is TGTGCCAGAATTATCCGGGACAGGTACGGAAACACCATATATTTT.

The CDR3 reads CASSFPTVLSGNTIYF. CDR3 coding DNA: TGTGCCAGCAGCTTTCCGACAGTACTCTCTGGAAACACCATATATTTT. J is TRBJ1-3 and V is TRBV7-9, with D maybe TRBD1 (5 bases). The ends were cut back, 3 bases at V and 0 bases at J, with 12 bases in the middle. The CDR3 totals 16 residues. Germline CDR1 and CDR2: SEHNR and FQNEAQ (reference sequence).

The gene calls are TRBV11-2 and TRBJ1-3; no clear D. The CDR3 has 15 amino acids. V was trimmed by 0 bases and J by 6 bases, leaving 12 bases between them. CDR1 SGHAT and CDR2 FQNNGV come from the germline V gene. The CDR3 sequence is CASSLERGRANTIYF. CDR3 coding DNA: TGTGCCAGCAGCTTAGAACGGGGTAGGGCAAACACCATATATTTT.

The rearrangement links TRBV18 to TRBJ1-1; D unresolved. The V gene's germline CDR1 is KGHSH and CDR2 LQKENI. V dropped 2 bases and J dropped 5 bases, with 6 bases sitting between them. This CDR3 contains 12 residues. In DNA, the CDR3 is TGTGCCAGCTCACCAACACGAACTGAAGCTTTCTTT. It codes for CASSPTRTEAFF.

This clone has just one count. J is TRBJ2-3 and V is TRBV5-5; D is undetermined. This CDR3 contains 17 residues. Looked up from germline, CDR1 is SGHKS and CDR2 is YYEKEE (reference sequence). V shed 1 base and J shed 1 base, with 16 bases lying between them. The DNA of the CDR3 is TGTGCCAGCAGCTTGATGTTGTCAGGAAGTGGCACAGATACGCAGTATTTT. This codes for CASSLMLSGSGTDTQYF.

The V gene is TRBV24-1, the J gene TRBJ2-2; D remains ambiguous. The CDR3 extends over 14 amino acids. With 4 bases removed from V and 6 bases from J, the gap between germline ends came to 11 bases. Germline V gene sequence: CDR1 KGHDR, CDR2 SFDVKD. CDR3 in amino acids: CATSEEAPAGELFF. CDR3 DNA: TGTGCCACCAGTGAAGAAGCTCCTGCCGGGGAGCTGTTTTTT.

The chain carries TRBV30 and TRBJ1-5; no firm D call. The CDR3 is 13 residues long. Germline V CDR1 and CDR2: GTSNPN, SVGIG (reference sequence). V was pared by 2 bases and J by 6 bases, with 11 bases between. The CDR3: CAWSWQEGQPQHF. The CDR3 DNA sequence: TGTGCCTGGAGTTGGCAGGAAGGTCAGCCCCAGCATTTT.

The V gene is TRBV7-2, the J gene TRBJ2-3; 12 nucleotides match TRBD1. The ends lost 5 bases at V and 3 bases at J; junction bases unmatched: 12. Germline V gene data show CDR1 as SGHTA and CDR2 as FQGNSA. The CDR3 runs 18 residues. DNA of the CDR3: TGTGCCAGCAGCATCACCGGGACAGGGGGCGCTGGGACAGATACGCAGTATTTT. It specifies CASSITGTGGAGTDTQYF.

This clone appeared a few times. The rearrangement uses TRBV3-1 (or the pseudogene TRBV3-2) and TRBJ2-3, with TRBD2 as a possible D gene (5 bases). Germline V gives CDR1 LGHDT, CDR2 YNNKEL (reference sequence). V was pared by 1 base and J by 9 bases, with 5 bases between. There are 11 residues in the CDR3. Written as DNA, the CDR3 is TGTGCCAGCAGCCAAGGCGGGACGCAGTATTTT. Its translation: CASSQGGTQYF.

The gene calls are TRBV5-4 and TRBJ2-1; 10 bases are shared with TRBD2. The trim removed 2 bases at V and 0 bases at J, leaving 2 bases unmatched. CDR3 length: 16 amino acids. Germline assignment: CDR1 SGHNT and CDR2 YYREEE (reference sequence). The CDR3 nucleotides are TGTGCCAGCAGCTTTCCTAGCGGGAGCTCCTACAATGAGCAGTTCTTC. It codes for CASSFPSGSSYNEQFF.

V gene TRBV7-2 combines with J gene TRBJ1-2, with D possibly matching TRBD1 (5 bases). Trimming stripped 2 bases from V and 6 bases from J, with 16 bases between. The CDR3 runs 15 residues. Germline V gives CDR1 SGHTA, CDR2 FQGNSA. CDR3 region: CASSLKIGGANGYTF. The CDR3, as DNA: TGTGCCAGCAGCTTAAAAATTGGAGGGGCCAATGGCTACACCTTC.

In regard to this clone: Sequence at one end of the junction differs from germline and may be a read error. The chain is built from TRBV5-1 and TRBJ2-5; 9 nucleotides match TRBD1. The CDR3 has 15 residues. Per the germline V gene, CDR1 is SGHRS and CDR2 is YFSETQ. CDR3 sequence (DNA): TGCGCCAGCAGCTTGGGGCACAGGGGGCAAGGGACCCAGTACTTC. Amino acids: CASSLGHRGQGTQYF. Full variable domain (remainder filled in from reference TRBV5-1 and TRBJ2-5): KAGVTQTPRYLIKTRGQQVTLSCSPISGHRSVSWYQQTPGQGLQFLFEYFSETQRNKGNFPGRFSGRQFSNSRSEMNVSTLELGDSALYLCASSLGHRGQGTQYFGPGTRLLVL.

There are a few counts of this clone. J is TRBJ2-5 and V is TRBV6-4; no reliable D call. Germline loops: CDR1 MRHNA, CDR2 SNTAGT. There are 13 residues in the CDR3. Trimming removed 4 bases at V and 4 bases at J, with 10 bases between. In DNA, the CDR3 is TGTGCCAGCAGTGCGGAGCTGGGAGAGACCCAGTACTTC. It yields the protein CASSAELGETQYF.

V gene TRBV28 combines with J gene TRBJ2-1; 8 bases match TRBD2. Per the germline V gene, CDR1 is MDHEN and CDR2 is SYDVKM. The V gene end was trimmed by 4 bases and the J gene end by 10 bases; junction bases not matched to a gene: 6. The CDR3 consists of 13 residues. The CDR3 coding sequence is TGTGCCAGCAGTTCGACCGGGACTAGGGAGCAGTTCTTC. Amino acid sequence: CASSSTGTREQFF. The full variable domain, with the rest looked up from reference TRBV28 and TRBJ2-1, is DVKVTQSSRYLVKRTGEKVFLECVQDMDHENMFWYRQDPGLGLRLIYFSYDVKMKEKGDIPEGYSVSREKKERFSLILESASTNQTSMYLCASSSTGTREQFFGPGTRLTVL.